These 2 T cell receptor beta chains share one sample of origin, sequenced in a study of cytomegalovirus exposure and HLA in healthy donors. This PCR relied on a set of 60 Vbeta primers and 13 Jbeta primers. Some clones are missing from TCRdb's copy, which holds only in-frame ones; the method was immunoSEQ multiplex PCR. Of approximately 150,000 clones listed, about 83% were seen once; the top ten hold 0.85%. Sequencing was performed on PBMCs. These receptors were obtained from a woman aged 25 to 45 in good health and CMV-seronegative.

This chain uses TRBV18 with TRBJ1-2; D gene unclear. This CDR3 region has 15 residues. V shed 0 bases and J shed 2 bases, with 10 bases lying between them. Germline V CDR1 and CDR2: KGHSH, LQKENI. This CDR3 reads CASSPPERRNYGYTF. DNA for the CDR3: TGTGCCAGCTCACCACCGGAACGGAGGAACTATGGCTACACCTTC.

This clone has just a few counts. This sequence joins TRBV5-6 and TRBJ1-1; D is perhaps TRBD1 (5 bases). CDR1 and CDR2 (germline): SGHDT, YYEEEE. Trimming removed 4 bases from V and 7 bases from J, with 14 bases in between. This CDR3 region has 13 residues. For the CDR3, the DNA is TGTGCCAGCAGCGGGGGGGACCCACATGAAGCTTTCTTT. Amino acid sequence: CASSGGDPHEAFF.